These T cell receptor beta chains were read from a single sample in a study of Graves' ophthalmopathy and Graves' hyperthyroidism. One entry per CDR3 protein results from TCRdb running MiXCR on the multiplex PCR reads. The table includes more than 550,000 distinct CDR3 sequences, 35% to 50% detected once. Sequencing was done on a sample of peripheral blood. These receptors were collected from an adult man with Graves' ophthalmopathy. CDR3s include the opening cysteine and the closing phenylalanine or tryptophan. Fields, in order: clone size, D gene, J gene, CDR3 length, V gene, CDR3 DNA, CDR3 protein. The D gene is left open where the match is weak. Where a row states a size, it is once, few, many or the class of an expanded clone; other rows omit it.

many | TRBD2 | TRBJ2-5 | 19 | TRBV15 | TGTGCCACCAGCAGAGGGGCGAGCGGGGGGGCAAGTGTAATGGAGACCCAGTACTTC | CATSRGASGGASVMETQYF
many | TRBD1 | TRBJ1-1 | 13 | TRBV2 | TGTGCCAGCATGCTGACAGGGTCGGGTGAAGCTTTCTTT | CASMLTGSGEAFF
many | NA | TRBJ2-5 | 14 | TRBV20-1 | TGCAGTGCTAGAGATGGAGGGGAGGAAGAGACCCAGTACTTC | CSARDGGEEETQYF
many | TRBD1 | TRBJ2-7 | 14 | TRBV7-8 | TGTGCCAGCAGCCCGGACAGGGGGCGGGCCGAGCAGTACTTC | CASSPDRGRAEQYF
NA | NA | TRBJ2-7 | 15 | TRBV12-3/TRBV12-4 | TGTGCCAGCAGCCAAGACGATAGGTCCCCTTACGAGCAGTACTTC | CASSQDDRSPYEQYF
few | NA | TRBJ1-1 | 16 | TRBV5-1 | TGCGCCAGCAGCTTCCGAGAGGGAGGTGAGGTAACTGAAGCTTTCTTT | CASSFREGGEVTEAFF
NA | NA | TRBJ2-2 | 13 | TRBV6-5 | TGTGCCAGCAGTCGACAGGCAACCGGGGAGCTGTTTTTT | CASSRQATGELFF
many | NA | TRBJ2-7 | 13 | TRBV2 | TGTGCCAGCAGCACCGGGACCGCGGGGGAGCAGTACTTC | CASSTGTAGEQYF
many | NA | TRBJ2-7 | 13 | TRBV7-2 | TGCGCCAGCAGCTTGGAGTTAGCCGGGGAGCAGTACTTC | CASSLELAGEQYF
once | NA | TRBJ1-4 | 15 | TRBV29-1 | TGCAGCAGTTACGCCGTCGGGTCAACTAATGAAAAACTGTTTTTT | CSSYAVGSTNEKLFF
few | NA | TRBJ1-4 | 16 | TRBV18 | TGTGCCAGCTCACCACGGGAAATCGTCACTAATGAAAAACTGTTTTTT | CASSPREIVTNEKLFF
many | TRBD1 | TRBJ2-7 | 14 | TRBV19 | TGTGCCAGTAGCACACCGGGACAGGCCTACGAGCAGTACTTC | CASSTPGQAYEQYF
NA | NA | TRBJ2-2 | 17 | TRBV25-1 | TGTGCCAGCAGCCAGTTCAGGGGCGGAAGAAACACCGGGGAGCTGTTTTTT | CASSQFRGGRNTGELFF
NA | TRBD1 | TRBJ1-6 | 16 | TRBV10-3 | TGTGCCATCAGGTCGACAGGGACGAACGGTGACTCACCCCTCCACTTT | CAIRSTGTNGDSPLHF
many | TRBD1 | TRBJ2-5 | 15 | TRBV29-1 | TGCAGCGTTGATGGGGACAGGCTTATTTCGGAGACCCAGTACTTC | CSVDGDRLISETQYF
many | NA | TRBJ1-1 | 14 | TRBV7-8 | TGTGCCAGCAGCTTAGAACACAGGAACACTGAAGCTTTCTTT | CASSLEHRNTEAFF
many | TRBD1 | TRBJ2-5 | 14 | TRBV7-7 | TGTGCCAGCAGCTTAAATACAGGGGTAGAGACCCAGTACTTC | CASSLNTGVETQYF
many | TRBD1 | TRBJ1-3 | 16 | TRBV2 | TGTGCCAGCAGTGGGGACAGACCGCTTCAAGGAAACACCATATATTTT | CASSGDRPLQGNTIYF
few | TRBD1 | TRBJ1-1 | 14 | TRBV12-3/TRBV12-4 | TGTGCCAGCAGTCGTCCTGACAGGGCGATTGAAGCTTTCTTT | CASSRPDRAIEAFF
many | TRBD1 | TRBJ2-5 | 15 | TRBV7-7 | TGTGCCACCCAGCTTCGGACAGGGAGTGGGGAGACCCAGTACTTC | CATQLRTGSGETQYF
NA | TRBD1 | TRBJ1-2 | 12 | TRBV10-3 | TGTGCCATCAGCCGACAGGGGGGCGGCTACACCTTC | CAISRQGGGYTF
NA | TRBD1 | TRBJ1-5 | 14 | TRBV10-3 | TGTGCCATCAGTTTACAGGGGAGCAATCAGCCCCAGCATTTT | CAISLQGSNQPQHF
NA | NA | TRBJ1-6 | 12 | TRBV15 | TGTGCCCCAACAGGAATCAATTCACCCCTCCACTTT | CAPTGINSPLHF
many | TRBD2 | TRBJ2-7 | 17 | TRBV7-9 | TGTGCCAGCACCCGAGGGAGTAGCGGGTATTATTCCTACGAGCAGTACTTC | CASTRGSSGYYSYEQYF
many | NA | TRBJ1-5 | 15 | TRBV2 | TGTGCCAGCAGTTACCTACAGGGAAGCAATCAGCCCCAGCATTTT | CASSYLQGSNQPQHF
NA | NA | TRBJ2-3 | 16 | TRBV2 | TGTGCCAGCAGAGGCGACCCGACGCTAAGCACAGATACGCAGTATTTT | CASRGDPTLSTDTQYF
once | TRBD1 | TRBJ2-5 | 15 | TRBV20-1 | TGCAGTGCTAGAGTGGGACAGGGGATATTAGAGACCCAGTACTTC | CSARVGQGILETQYF
few | TRBD1 | TRBJ1-1 | 15 | TRBV12-3/TRBV12-4 | TGTGCCAGCGGGCCCGGGACAGATATGAACACTGAAGCTTTCTTT | CASGPGTDMNTEAFF
many | TRBD2 | TRBJ2-5 | 15 | TRBV7-9 | TGTGCCAGCAGAACAACTAGCGACCCAAGAGAGACCCAGTACTTC | CASRTTSDPRETQYF
NA | NA | TRBJ1-4 | 15 | TRBV7-2 | TGTGCCAGCAGCTTAGTGGGGAGTATTAATGAAAAACTGTTTTTT | CASSLVGSINEKLFF
NA | TRBD1 | TRBJ2-7 | 13 | TRBV20-1 | TGCAGTGCTTCATACAGGGGCACCGACGAGCAGTACTTC | CSASYRGTDEQYF